A single sample gave rise to the 29 T cell receptor beta chains below, sequenced in a study of CD8+CD57+ T cells in acquired aplastic anemia. TCR beta VDJ and CDR3 profiles were obtained from a genomic DNA template. From the reads, TCRdb called clonotypes with MiXCR, one entry per CDR3 protein. Of around 170,000 distinct CDR3 sequences listed, nearly 50% were seen once; the top ten hold around 9.7%. It was patients with CD8+CD57+ cell expansion by flow cytometry who were chosen for sequencing. The sequenced sample was sorted CD4+, CD8+, or CD8+CD57+ T cells (not recorded which) from PBMCs. These receptors were taken from a human donor with aplastic anemia.

This clonotype was picked up many times. Its ends do not fully match the called genes, so a read error is possible. The V and J genes are TRBV10-3 and TRBJ2-1; no clear D gene. CDR3 length equals 14 residues. Germline V CDR1 and CDR2: ENHRY, SYGVKD. The CDR3 sequence is CASSYRNPSLEQFF. Written as DNA, the CDR3 is TGTGCCAGCAGTTATCGAAACCCTTCCCTTGAGCAGTTCTTC.

This clonotype showed up many times. The rearrangement links TRBV10-1 to TRBJ2-1, with 15 bases matching TRBD2. CDR1 and CDR2 (germline): WNHNN, SYGVQD (reference sequence). V trimming: 5 bases; J trimming: 8 bases; junction bases outside the gene matches: 10. This CDR3 spans 17 amino acids. CDR3 bases: TGCGCCAGCAGTCGCCGCGGGACTAGCGGGAGGTTGGATGAGCAGTTCTTC. It is translated as CASSRRGTSGRLDEQFF.

This clonotype has only one observation. This sequence may be a read error, since a much larger clone differs from it by one base. This sequence joins TRBV19 and TRBJ2-5, with TRBD2 identical over 8 bases. V was clipped by 4 bases and J by 1 base; unmatched bases: 14. The length of the CDR3 is 18 residues. Germline V gene lookup returns CDR1 LNHDA and CDR2 SQIVND (reference sequence). CDR3 in DNA: TGTGCCAGTAGTAAATATCCCGGGATTAGCGGGATCCAAGAGACCCAGTACTTC. Translating it yields CASSKYPGISGIQETQYF.

The chain is built from TRBV29-1 and TRBJ1-2; possible D gene TRBD1, 5 bases. CDR3 length equals 14 residues. Trimming removed 1 base from V and 6 bases from J, with 15 bases in between. From germline, CDR1 is SQVTM and CDR2 ANQGSEA. The CDR3: CSVEGTQGTNGYTF. The DNA of the CDR3 is TGCAGCGTTGAAGGGACTCAGGGCACTAATGGCTACACCTTC.

This clonotype was recorded many times. The rearrangement links TRBV12-3 or TRBV12-4 to TRBJ2-7; tentatively, D is TRBD1 (7 bases). V shed 3 bases and J shed 1 base, with 10 bases lying between them. There are 14 residues in the CDR3. As DNA, the CDR3 is TGTGCCAGCAGTTTGGCGGGACAGTCCTACGAGCAGTACTTC. This gives the protein CASSLAGQSYEQYF.

There are a few counts of this clonotype. This chain links TRBV29-1 with TRBJ2-3; TRBD1 matches at 9 bases. The CDR3 runs to 16 residues. Germline CDR1 reads SQVTM; CDR2 reads ANQGSEA. J lost 3 bases, V lost 1 base, and 8 bases had no gene match. CDR3 DNA sequence: TGCAGCGTTGAAGCCCAGGGACAGGGAATGACAGATACGCAGTATTTT. This gives the protein CSVEAQGQGMTDTQYF.

To note about this clonotype: Since the CDR3 does not end with the conserved phenylalanine or tryptophan, this likely comes from a read error. The chain carries TRBV20-1 and TRBJ1-6, with 7 bases that match TRBD1. CDR1 and CDR2 (germline): DFQATT, SNEGSKA (reference sequence). V lost 5 bases to trimming and J lost 9 bases; unmatched junction nucleotides: 13. The CDR3 length is 15 residues. CDR3 residues: CSARREGAIGSPLHL. CDR3 nucleotide sequence: TGCAGTGCTCGCCGTGAGGGGGCGATCGGTTCACCCCTCCACCTT.

V and J are TRBV7-9 and TRBJ1-5, with a possible D match to TRBD1 (5 bases). The germline gives CDR1 SEHNR, CDR2 FQNEAQ (reference sequence). There are 15 residues in the CDR3. V was trimmed by 5 bases and J by 11 bases, leaving 22 bases between them. CDR3 sequence reads: CASSLGAGGPQTQHF. As DNA, the CDR3 is TGTGCCAGCAGCCTTGGGGCGGGAGGGCCGCAGACCCAGCATTTT.

Concerning this clonotype: At one end the junction does not follow the germline gene, possibly because of a read error. The chain couples TRBV24-1 to TRBJ2-5; 9 nucleotides agree with TRBD2. The CDR3 has 14 amino acids. Germline assignment: CDR1 KGHDR and CDR2 SFDVKD. The CDR3, as DNA: TGTGCCACCAGTGCTAGCGGGATGTCAGAGATCCAGTACTTC. This gives the protein CATSASGMSEIQYF.

This clonotype was counted between two and nine times. V is TRBV24-1 and J is TRBJ2-3; D ambiguous. This CDR3 is 14 amino acids long. Germline V gene data show CDR1 as KGHDR and CDR2 as SFDVKD. Deletions cut 3 bases from V and 2 bases from J, with 8 bases between. The CDR3: CATSDQPATDTQYF. DNA of the CDR3: TGTGCCACCAGTGATCAACCGGCCACAGATACGCAGTATTTT.

The chain joins TRBV2 to TRBJ2-5, with TRBD1 as a possible D gene (5 bases). Germline CDR1 and CDR2: SNHLY and FYNNEI. The CDR3 consists of 15 residues. Trimming took off 6 bases at V and 1 base at J, with 15 bases between the two ends. CDR3 residues: CASSVADSFQETQYF. The CDR3 DNA is TGTGCCAGCAGCGTAGCAGACAGTTTCCAAGAGACCCAGTACTTC.

This clonotype was seen a few times. J is TRBJ1-5 and V is TRBV27; no definite D call. The CDR3 is made up of 15 amino acids. The V gene lost 7 bases and the J gene lost 2 bases, with 15 bases spanning the gap. Germline V lookup: CDR1 MNHEY, CDR2 SMNVEV (reference sequence). This chain's CDR3 is CASTSLGGGNQPQHF. The CDR3 nucleotides read TGTGCCAGCACCAGCCTGGGCGGGGGCAATCAGCCCCAGCATTTT.

This clonotype has a handful of counts. The chain links TRBV30 to TRBJ1-5, with 10 positions matching TRBD1. The CDR3 is 12 amino acids. Germline lookup yields CDR1 GTSNPN and CDR2 SVGIG (reference sequence). The V segment lost 5 bases and the J segment 9 bases; nucleotides outside the gene matches: 4. This chain's CDR3 is CAWGTGEAPQHF. Written as DNA, the CDR3 is TGTGCCTGGGGGACAGGGGAAGCGCCCCAGCATTTT.

Concerning this clonotype: This clone may be a read error of a much larger clone one base away. V and J are TRBV19 and TRBJ2-7; TRBD2 matches 12 bases. The germline V gene has CDR1 LNHDA and CDR2 SQIVND (reference sequence). With 9 bases clipped from V and 0 bases from J, the junction kept 12 bases outside the gene matches. The CDR3 has 17 residues. The CDR3 here is CASSLGTSGHSSYEQYF. In DNA, the CDR3 is TGTGCCAGCAGCCTCGGGACTAGCGGGCACTCCTCCTACGAGCAGTACTTC.

The chain joins TRBV7-8 to TRBJ2-7; D ambiguous. Trimming cost V 1 base and J 3 bases, with 10 bases left between them. CDR3 length: 14 residues. CDR1 and CDR2 from the germline V gene are SGHVS and FQNEAQ. CDR3 amino acids: CASSLVDKGYEQYF. In nucleotides, the CDR3 is TGTGCCAGCAGCTTAGTGGATAAAGGCTACGAGCAGTACTTC.

The chain couples TRBV10-2 to TRBJ2-5, with D possibly matching TRBD2 (5 bases). The length of the CDR3 is 14 residues. The germline V and J ends were trimmed by 3 bases and 4 bases, with 12 bases remaining between them. CDR1 is WSHSY, CDR2 SAAADI, per germline. CDR3 sequence (DNA): TGCGCCAGCAGTGATCAACTAGTTGGAGAGACCCAGTACTTC. Encoded protein: CASSDQLVGETQYF.

The chain recombines TRBV4-3 with TRBJ2-4; D perhaps matches TRBD1 (5 bases). CDR3 length equals 14 residues. The V gene lost 2 bases and the J gene lost 4 bases, with 9 bases spanning the gap. In germline, CDR1 is LGHNA, CDR2 YSLEER. CDR3 region: CASSQNKGKNIQYF. In DNA form, the CDR3 reads TGCGCCAGCAGCCAAAATAAGGGGAAAAACATTCAGTACTTC.

This clonotype was recorded many times. V and J are TRBV6-5 and TRBJ2-7, with 10 bases lining up with TRBD2. This CDR3 comprises 14 residues. Germline-derived CDR1 and CDR2 are MNHEY and SVGAGI. Trimming removed 7 bases from V and 3 bases from J; junction bases left unmatched: 6. The CDR3 reads CASKPRTSGYEQYF. CDR3 bases: TGTGCCAGCAAACCGAGGACTAGCGGCTACGAGCAGTACTTC.

The CDR3 bases are TGCAGTGCGCGCTCTACTAGCGGACCGGACAATGAGCAGTTCTTC. Protein product: CSARSTSGPDNEQFF. The chain uses TRBV20-1 and TRBJ2-1; TRBD2 matches 8 bases. The CDR3 is 15 residues long. With 6 bases clipped from V and 5 bases from J, the junction kept 12 bases outside the gene matches. Germline V gene data show CDR1 as DFQATT and CDR2 as SNEGSKA (reference sequence).

This clonotype was counted ten times or more. The chain uses TRBV9 and TRBJ2-1, with 11 nucleotides matching TRBD1. The length of the CDR3 is 15 residues. Germline loops: CDR1 SGDLS, CDR2 YYNGEE. The V segment lost 4 bases and the J segment 9 bases; nucleotides outside the gene matches: 9. The CDR3 nucleotides are TGTGCCAGCAGCTCCGGACAGGGGGCTATTGGTGAGCAGTTCTTC. As protein: CASSSGQGAIGEQFF.

This clonotype was observed many times. This sequence joins TRBV5-8 and TRBJ2-5; possibly TRBD1 for D (5 bases). Deletions cut 3 bases from V and 2 bases from J, with 8 bases between. Germline V gene sequence: CDR1 SGHTS, CDR2 YDEGEE. The CDR3 contains 13 residues. For the CDR3, the DNA is TGTGCCAGCAGCTCCAGGGCGCAAGAGACCCAGTACTTC. The encoded protein is CASSSRAQETQYF. Full variable domain (remainder filled in from reference TRBV5-8 and TRBJ2-5): EAGVTQSPTHLIKTRGQQATLRCSPISGHTSVYWYQQALGLGLQFLLWYDEGEERNRGNFPPRFSGRQFPNYSSELNVNALELEDSALYLCASSSRAQETQYFGPGTRLLVL.

In the case of this clonotype: It is likely a read error, because the conserved phenylalanine at the end of the CDR3 is missing. It is unclear where the CDR3 begins or ends on the DNA, so no DNA is shown, and the CDR3 is as TCRdb lists it. The chain joins TRBV25-1 to TRBJ1-6. From its first to its last residue, the CDR3 has 8 amino acids. Germline V CDR1 and CDR2: MGHDK, SYGVNS. CDR3: CASSDPTS.

This clonotype was seen many times. The chain is built from TRBV4-3 and TRBJ2-1; 9 bases are a match to TRBD1. Trimming removed 1 base from V and 8 bases from J; junction bases left unmatched: 9. The CDR3 length is 16 residues. CDR1 and CDR2 (germline): LGHNA, YSLEER. DNA for the CDR3: TGCGCCAGCAGCCAAGTCCTGGACAGGGGTTTCGATGAGCAGTTCTTC. It codes for CASSQVLDRGFDEQFF.

This chain uses TRBV7-2 with TRBJ2-1; TRBD2 matches at 8 bases. Germline CDR1 reads SGHTA; CDR2 reads FQGNSA. With V trimmed by 5 bases and J by 7 bases, 13 bases remained unmatched. The length of the CDR3 is 16 residues. The CDR3 here is CASSPPGTRGSNEQFF. For the CDR3, the DNA is TGTGCCAGCAGCCCCCCCGGGACTAGGGGGTCAAATGAGCAGTTCTTC.

Details on this clonotype: Since a much larger clone is just one base distant, this may be a read error. The genes are TRBV5-1 and TRBJ2-5, with D possibly being TRBD1 (5 bases). The CDR3 runs 15 residues. CDR1 and CDR2 from the germline V gene are SGHRS and YFSETQ. The CDR3 region is CASSRQTDNQEAQYF. The CDR3 coding sequence is TGCGCCAGCAGCCGTCAGACAGATAACCAAGAGGCCCAGTACTTC.

Note on this clonotype: This may arise from a read error, as a much more abundant clone is one base away. CDR3 DNA sequence: TGCGCCAGCGCGGGGCAGGAGACCCAGTACTTC. Protein sequence: CASAGQETQYF. The chain recombines TRBV5-1 with TRBJ2-5; possible D gene TRBD2, 6 bases. CDR1 and CDR2 (germline): SGHRS, YFSETQ. The CDR3 runs 11 residues. V shed 7 bases and J shed 5 bases, with 9 bases lying between them.

The chain links TRBV20-1 to TRBJ2-5, with D possibly matching TRBD1 (7 bases). CDR1 and CDR2 (germline): DFQATT, SNEGSKA (reference sequence). V gave up 5 bases and J gave up 4 bases, with 17 bases separating them. The CDR3 has 14 amino acids. The CDR3 protein is CSALRQGGVETQYF. Written as DNA, the CDR3 is TGCAGTGCTCTCCGACAGGGCGGGGTAGAGACCCAGTACTTC.

As concerns this clonotype: Given a much more abundant clone one base away, this may be a read error. The gene calls are TRBV2 and TRBJ2-3, with TRBD2 identical over 13 bases. This CDR3 is built from 16 residues. J gave up 3 bases and V 8 bases, and 8 bases lay outside the gene matches. Germline assignment: CDR1 SNHLY and CDR2 FYNNEI. The CDR3 sequence: CASGRTSGSSTDTQYF. CDR3 coding DNA: TGTGCCAGCGGGAGGACTAGCGGGAGTTCAACAGATACGCAGTATTTT.

This rearrangement joins TRBV19 to TRBJ1-1, with no clear D. From germline, CDR1 is LNHDA and CDR2 SQIVND (reference sequence). This CDR3 is built from 12 residues. V gave up 6 bases and J gave up 3 bases, with 8 bases separating them. CDR3 coding DNA: TGTGCCAGTAGACCGGGCCACACTGAAGCTTTCTTT. Protein sequence: CASRPGHTEAFF. Complete variable domain (other parts from reference TRBV19 and TRBJ1-1): DGGITQSPKYLFRKEGQNVTLSCEQNLNHDAMYWYRQDPGQGLRLIYYSQIVNDFQKGDIAEGYSVSREKKESFPLTVTSAQKNPTAFYLCASRPGHTEAFFGQGTRLTVV.